Listed here is a single T cell receptor beta chain. Its antigen is unknown. The record has no base qualities; no much larger clone is one base away. The sample belongs to a study of shared clonotypes between healthy human individuals (dated by TCRdb to 2020 to 2021). Study-level background: The cohort comprised two women and a few men aged 18 to 49 years. Per donor, three plates each were used for CD4 naive and CD4 memory, two for CD8 naive, and one for CD8 memory. Blood TCR repertoires of a handful of healthy adults were deeply sequenced to estimate repertoire size and the extent of clonotype sharing between individuals. To increase sequencing depth and limit assay-specific biases, TCR repertoire library preparation and sequencing were carried out by different laboratories using diverse techniques. Between about 0.94 and 10 billion PBMCs per donor were obtained by leukapheresis.

CD8 naive samples were obtained by positive selection for CCR7 among CD45RO-negative cells, yielding a CD45RA+CCR7+ population from which TemRA cells were excluded. Donors were healthy HIV-negative adults with no recently reported acute infections or vaccinations. All donors were Caucasian adults living in Nashville, Tennessee, USA. After blood collection by leukapheresis, PBMCs were isolated using Ficoll-Histopaque density gradient centrifugation and then cryopreserved in the vapor phase of liquid nitrogen. Purity and quantity of every magnetically sorted T cell population were checked by analytical flow cytometry. Each sorted fraction had its genomic DNA isolated and then quantified by UV absorbance on a Nanodrop 2000c. Broader findings and caveats from the paper: Pairwise subsampling led to the expectation that sequencing depth would affect the degree of clonotype sharing among donors. Only blood was sampled, and tissue TCR repertoires likely differ from those in blood. Estimated clonotype richness was generally larger for naive than for memory subsets. Even with the large sequencing depth, rarefaction of the sorted-subset datasets indicated that sequencing was incomplete. Clonotypes shared by all four sorted-subset donors showed higher generation probabilities than non-shared clonotypes. Sharing across four donors was observed for about 5% of naive CD4, 3% to 3.5% of naive CD8, over 2% of memory CD4, and 0.4% of memory CD8 clonotypes. The genetic and exposure-history diversity represented was limited by the small number of donors.

Using the deep immunoSEQ assay, multiplex PCR amplified TCR CDR3 regions from genomic DNA. Genomic DNA extracted from each cell subset was distributed evenly over all wells of several immunoSEQ 96-well plates, and each plate served as one replicate. For sorted subsets, each replicate PCR was loaded with around 220 ng genomic DNA, equivalent to about 30,000 T cell genomes. The purified libraries were quantified using a Qubit 3.0 fluorometer, sized with a Bioanalyzer 2100, and then quantified again using the KAPA Library Quantification kit. Each immunoSEQ 96-well plate was sequenced on its own single-read 150-cycle Illumina NextSeq 550 flow cell. The authors' pipeline ran thus. Because the immunoSEQ output included only junctional sequences and no quality scores, the filtering could not be the same as the filtering used for full-length reads. To assign V/J genes and CDR3, sequences were annotated against IMGT germline references using PyIR, a Python wrapper for IgBLAST v1.9. Reads were removed for weak V/J assignments (E-value above 1e-6), missing CDR3, stop codons, out-of-frame junctions, or ambiguous translated residues. V3J clonotypes were defined by identical inferred V gene, J gene, and CDR3 amino acid sequence. Percentage overlap between repertoires was calculated by dividing the number of shared unique clonotypes by the size of the smaller repertoire. Richness of each repertoire was evaluated using RTK rarefaction, the Chao1 estimator, and Recon v2.1 estimates of unobserved clonotypes. OLGA was used to compute generation probabilities for all TCRbeta clonotypes that the gDNA method yielded from a few donors. TCRdb re-hosts the immuneACCESS table, in-frame sequences only. Its copies lack some clones; in the studies checked, an unresolved V gene accounts for under half of them, and the cause for the rest is not known. The V and J calls and clone size were taken over from that table, and D and trimming were inferred from the DNA. The sample profile shows about 2,200,000 clones; around 93% of them were found once. The ten largest make up under 2% of the sample.

There are 15 amino acids in the CDR3, from cysteine to phenylalanine inclusive. CDR3 DNA only is kept here, 45 bases in frame from base 1. Compared with germline, V lacks 0 bases and J lacks 5 bases; bases without a gene match: 1. CDR1 and CDR2 are drawn from the germline V gene: SGHVS, FQNEAQ. The sequenced sample was naive CD8+ T cells from PBMCs. The sample's cell subset or site label is to be understood as: CD45RA+CCR7+. This clonotype originated in a man younger than 35 in good health. Some clones in this sample may be carry-over from other donors' samples. The chain is encoded by TRBV7-8 joined to TRBJ2-2; TRBD1 aligns with 9 central bases. The CDR3 region reads CASSLAGTGTGELFF. The nucleotides are TGTGCCAGCAGCTTAGCGGGGACAGGGACCGGGGAGCTGTTTTTT.